This T cell receptor beta chain was profiled in a study of shared clonotypes between healthy human individuals. CDR1 and CDR2 (germline): LGHNA, YSLEER. This CDR3 region has 15 residues. The V end lost 0 bases, the J end lost 3 bases, and 11 bases lay between the germline ends. Clones were read by immunoSEQ multiplex PCR, and TCRdb kept only the in-frame ones, dropping some. Of around 2.3 million clones in the sample, approximately 96% were seen once. The sequence was obtained from a man aged 18 to 29 in good health. The J gene is TRBJ1-2, the V gene TRBV4-3, with a possible D match to TRBD1 (5 bases). Specimen: naive CD4+ T cells sorted from blood. Subset noted: CD45RA+ positively selected. CDR3 in DNA: TGCGCCAGCAGCCAAGATCGAGGGGTGGACTATGGCTACACCTTC. Amino acid sequence: CASSQDRGVDYGYTF.